This TCR beta chain was captured by sequencing in a study of blood T cell repertoires in COVID-19. Study-wide context: Acute-phase and convalescent COVID-19 samples originated in the United States, Italy and Spain. T cells, B-cell-depleted T cells, or PBMCs provided the cDNA or gDNA that served as material.

CDR3 length equals 16 residues. Germline V gene lookup returns CDR1 KGHDR and CDR2 SFDVKD. Losses at the gene ends were 1 base for V and 3 bases for J; bases not matched to a gene: 4. The assay was immunoSEQ multiplex PCR, and TCRdb's table has in-frame clones only and misses some. The table shows 180,000 or so clones, with 70% to 85% occurring only once. In this sample, this clone turned up once. The genes are TRBV24-1 and TRBJ2-3, with TRBD1 identical over 9 bases. This receptor was identified in a woman of 80 years or more with acute or convalescent COVID-19. The material sequenced was peripheral blood. CDR3 residues: CATSDLGTGSTDTQYF. Written as DNA, the CDR3 is TGTGCCACCAGTGATTTAGGGACAGGGTCTACAGATACGCAGTATTTT.